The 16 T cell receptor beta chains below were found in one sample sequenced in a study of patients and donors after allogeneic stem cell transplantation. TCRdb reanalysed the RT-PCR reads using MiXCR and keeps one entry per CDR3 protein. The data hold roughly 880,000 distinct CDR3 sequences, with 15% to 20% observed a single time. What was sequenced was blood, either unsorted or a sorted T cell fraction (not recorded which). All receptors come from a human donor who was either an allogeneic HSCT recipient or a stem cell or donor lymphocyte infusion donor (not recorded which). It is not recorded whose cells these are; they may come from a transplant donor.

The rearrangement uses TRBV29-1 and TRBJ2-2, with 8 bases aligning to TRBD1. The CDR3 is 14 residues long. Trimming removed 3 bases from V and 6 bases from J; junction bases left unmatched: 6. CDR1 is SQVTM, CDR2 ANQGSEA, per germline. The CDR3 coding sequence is TGCAGCGTTGACCAGGGGGCAAATCCCGGGGAGCTGTTTTTT. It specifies CSVDQGANPGELFF.

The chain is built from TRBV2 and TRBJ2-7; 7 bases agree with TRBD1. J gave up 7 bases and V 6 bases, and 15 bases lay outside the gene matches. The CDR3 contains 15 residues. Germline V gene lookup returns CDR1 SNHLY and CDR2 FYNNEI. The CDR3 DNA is TGTGCCAGCAGGGAGACAGGGATGCTCTCAGGGGAGCAGTACTTC. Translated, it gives CASRETGMLSGEQYF.

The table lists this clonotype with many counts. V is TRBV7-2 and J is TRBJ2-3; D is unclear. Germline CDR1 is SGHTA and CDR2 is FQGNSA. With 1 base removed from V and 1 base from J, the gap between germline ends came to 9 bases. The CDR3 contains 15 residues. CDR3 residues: CASSLGLWGTDTQYF. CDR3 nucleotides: TGTGCCAGCAGCTTAGGGTTGTGGGGCACAGATACGCAGTATTTT.

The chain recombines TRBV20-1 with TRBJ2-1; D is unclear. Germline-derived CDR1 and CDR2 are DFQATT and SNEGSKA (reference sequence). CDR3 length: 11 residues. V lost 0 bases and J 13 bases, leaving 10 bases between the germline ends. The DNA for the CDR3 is TGCAGTGCTAGAGAGATGAAGTCTCAGTTCTTC. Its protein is CSAREMKSQFF.

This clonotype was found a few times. CDR3 DNA: TGTGCCAGCAGTGTGACTAGCGGGAGAAGCACAGATACGCAGTATTTT. Translation: CASSVTSGRSTDTQYF. This rearrangement joins TRBV25-1 to TRBJ2-3; 12 bases match TRBD2. The CDR3 is 16 amino acids. The germline V gene has CDR1 MGHDK and CDR2 SYGVNS. The ends lost 4 bases at V and 0 bases at J; junction bases unmatched: 2.

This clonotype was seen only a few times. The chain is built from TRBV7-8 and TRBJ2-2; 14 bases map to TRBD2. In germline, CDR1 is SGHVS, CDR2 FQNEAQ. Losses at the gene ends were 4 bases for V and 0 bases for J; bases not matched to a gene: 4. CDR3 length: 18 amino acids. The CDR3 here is CASSSRTSGGTNTGELFF. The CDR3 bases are TGTGCCAGCAGCTCGCGGACTAGCGGGGGGACGAACACCGGGGAGCTGTTTTTT.

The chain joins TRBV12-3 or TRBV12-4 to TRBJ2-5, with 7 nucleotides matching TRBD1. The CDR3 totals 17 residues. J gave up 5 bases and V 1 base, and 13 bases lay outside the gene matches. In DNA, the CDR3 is TGTGCCAGCAGTTTAGTATTAACAACAGGGGTTTTGGAGACCCAGTACTTC. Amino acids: CASSLVLTTGVLETQYF.

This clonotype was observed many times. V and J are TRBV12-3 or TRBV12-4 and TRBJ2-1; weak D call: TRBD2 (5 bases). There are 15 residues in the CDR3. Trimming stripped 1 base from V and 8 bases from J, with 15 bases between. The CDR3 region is CASSLGDQLRDEQFF. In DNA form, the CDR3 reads TGTGCCAGCAGTTTAGGAGATCAGTTGAGGGATGAGCAGTTCTTC.

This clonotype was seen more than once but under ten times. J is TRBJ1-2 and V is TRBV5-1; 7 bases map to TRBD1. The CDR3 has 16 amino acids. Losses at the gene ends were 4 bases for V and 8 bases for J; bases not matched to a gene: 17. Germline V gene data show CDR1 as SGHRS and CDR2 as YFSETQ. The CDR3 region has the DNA TGCGCCAGCAGCAGGGATAACAGGGGTGGAAATGCAGGCTACACCTTC. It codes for CASSRDNRGGNAGYTF.

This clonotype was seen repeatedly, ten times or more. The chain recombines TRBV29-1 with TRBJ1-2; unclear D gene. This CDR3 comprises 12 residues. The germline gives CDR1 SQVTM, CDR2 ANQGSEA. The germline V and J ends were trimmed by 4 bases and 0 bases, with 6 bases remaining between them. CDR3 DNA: TGCAGCGTTGTGGGGACTAACTATGGCTACACCTTC. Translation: CSVVGTNYGYTF.

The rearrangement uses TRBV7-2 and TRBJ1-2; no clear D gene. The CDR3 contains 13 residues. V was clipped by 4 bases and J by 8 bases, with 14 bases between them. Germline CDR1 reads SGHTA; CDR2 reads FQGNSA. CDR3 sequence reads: CASSSPFSVGYTF. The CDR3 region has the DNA TGTGCCAGCAGCTCGCCGTTTAGTGTGGGCTACACCTTC.

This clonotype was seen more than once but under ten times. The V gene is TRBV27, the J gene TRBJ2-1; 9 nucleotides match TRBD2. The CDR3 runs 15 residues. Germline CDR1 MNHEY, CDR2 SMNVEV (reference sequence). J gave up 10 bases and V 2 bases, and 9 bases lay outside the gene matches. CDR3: CASSLVRGGLGEQFF. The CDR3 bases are TGTGCCAGCAGTTTAGTGCGGGGGGGCCTGGGCGAGCAGTTCTTC.

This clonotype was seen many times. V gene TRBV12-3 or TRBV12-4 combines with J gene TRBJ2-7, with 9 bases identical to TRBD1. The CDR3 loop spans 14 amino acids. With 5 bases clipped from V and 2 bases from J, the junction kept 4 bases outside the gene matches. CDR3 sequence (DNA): TGTGCCAGCAGTCAAAGGACAGGGGCCTACGAGCAGTACTTC. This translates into CASSQRTGAYEQYF.

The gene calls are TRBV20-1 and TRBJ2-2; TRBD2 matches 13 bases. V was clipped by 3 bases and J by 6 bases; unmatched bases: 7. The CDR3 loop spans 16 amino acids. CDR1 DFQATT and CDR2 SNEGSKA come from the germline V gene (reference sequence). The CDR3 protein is CSASRLAGGTSGELFF. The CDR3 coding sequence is TGCAGTGCTAGTAGACTAGCGGGAGGAACATCCGGGGAGCTGTTTTTT.

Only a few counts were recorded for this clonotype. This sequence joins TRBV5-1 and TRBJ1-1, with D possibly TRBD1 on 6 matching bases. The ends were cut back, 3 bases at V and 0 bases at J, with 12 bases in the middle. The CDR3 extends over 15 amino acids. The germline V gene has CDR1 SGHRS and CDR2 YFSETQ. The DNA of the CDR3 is TGCGCCAGCAGCTGGGGGACAAAAATGAACACTGAAGCTTTCTTT. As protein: CASSWGTKMNTEAFF. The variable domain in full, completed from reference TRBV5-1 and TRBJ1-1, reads KAGVTQTPRYLIKTRGQQVTLSCSPISGHRSVSWYQQTPGQGLQFLFEYFSETQRNKGNFPGRFSGRQFSNSRSEMNVSTLELGDSALYLCASSWGTKMNTEAFFGQGTRLTVV.

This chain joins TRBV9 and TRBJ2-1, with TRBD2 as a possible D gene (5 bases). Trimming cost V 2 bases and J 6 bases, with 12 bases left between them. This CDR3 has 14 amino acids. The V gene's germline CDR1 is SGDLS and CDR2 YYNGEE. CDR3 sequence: CASSVSDSINEQFF. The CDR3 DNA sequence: TGTGCCAGCAGCGTTAGCGACTCAATCAATGAGCAGTTCTTC.